This T cell receptor beta chain was obtained from a study of OX40 agonist ivuxolimab in advanced cancers. Describing the broader study: The costimulatory receptor OX40 (CD134) was targeted by ivuxolimab, a fully human IgG2 agonistic monoclonal antibody. Prior anti-PD-1, anti-PD-L1 or anti-CTLA-4 therapy was permitted, and 40% of dose-escalation patients had received checkpoint inhibitors. Of the roughly 54 dose-escalation patients, hepatocellular carcinoma was present in around 19, melanoma in approximately 15, renal cell carcinoma in 9 and head and neck cancer in 9. Intravenous ivuxolimab was administered to patients every 2 weeks at six dose levels: 0.01, 0.1, 0.3, 1.5, 3 and 10 mg/kg. The paper covers the monotherapy dose-escalation part of the phase I ivuxolimab trial, which included N ≈ 50 patients. A male proportion of almost 85% and a mean age of roughly 58 years, ranging from 23 to 79, were recorded for the dose-escalation cohort. Three dose-escalation patients achieved partial responses, one with hepatocellular carcinoma and two with cutaneous melanoma. The point of sequencing TCRbeta in the periphery was to test whether ivuxolimab changed TCR sequence diversity and drove clonal T-cell expansion. Overall study results and their limits: Which antigens the clonally expanded peripheral T cells were specific for was not determined. In the 0.1-3.0 mg/kg groups, partial responders were among the patients with the lowest normalized peripheral clonal expansion, particularly in CD8+ T cells. Low levels of normalized T-cell clonal expansion were also seen in some patients who did not respond. On average, CD8+ T cells showed more expanded clones than CD4+ T cells after ivuxolimab. At doses from 0.1 to 3.0 mg/kg, clonal expansion was seen in both CD4+ and CD8+ blood T cells between baseline and week 6.

V and J lose 0 bases and 1 base, and a span of 3 bases separates them. The germline V gene (reference sequence) sets CDR1 to SEHNR and CDR2 to FQNEAQ. Its CDR3 holds 13 amino acids, cysteine through phenylalanine. CDR3 DNA is the only sequence kept; it has 39 bases, read in frame from the first base. Patients with a history of autoimmune disease or receiving systemic immunosuppression were excluded from the trial. In every dose cohort, peripheral blood was drawn for TCR sequencing at baseline, cycle 4 day 1, and cycle 7 day 1. The samples were drawn from a first-in-human, open-label, multicenter phase I dose-escalation trial of ivuxolimab. Adults with locally advanced or metastatic melanoma, renal cell, hepatocellular, or head and neck squamous cell carcinoma were enrolled in the trial. Before TCR sequencing, CD4+ T cells and CD8+ T cells were sorted from peripheral blood as separate populations.

Genomic DNA was isolated from the sorted cells so that the TCRbeta CDR3 region could be sequenced. The immunoSEQ Assay was used for sequencing of TCRbeta CDR3 regions. TCRdb holds this immuneACCESS table with in-frame rearrangements only. Some clones are missing; in checked studies, unresolved V genes explain under half, and the rest has no known cause. This sample gives more than 45,000 clones in total; approximately 88% of them show up just once. Jointly, the top ten make up under 3.5% of the sample. With respect to this clone: There is no known antigen for this receptor. There are no base qualities to consult, and no much larger clone falls within one base.

This specimen consisted of CD4+ or CD8+ T cells sorted from blood, obtained in a trial of the OX40 agonist ivuxolimab. This TCR derives from an adult with an advanced solid tumor such as melanoma, head and neck, liver or kidney cancer. Recombination linked TRBV7-9 to TRBJ1-1, with no D gene named confidently. The CDR3 has the sequence CASSLAGNTEAFF. Here is the DNA: TGTGCCAGCAGCTTAGCTGGGAACACTGAAGCTTTCTTT. Reference TRBV7-9 and TRBJ1-1 genes cover what lies past the CDR3, so the full variable domain is DTGVSQNPRHKITKRGQNVTFRCDPISEHNRLYWYRQTLGQGPEFLTYFQNEAQLEKSRLLSDRFSAERPKGSFSTLEIQRTEQGDSAMYLCASSLAGNTEAFFGQGTRLTVV.